This record concerns one T cell receptor (beta chain) sequence. Its antigen is not known. Time point meaning: week 5, during vaccination. All doses held 300 ug of mutant IDH1 20-mer peptide, with topical imiquimod. CDR3 length: 13 residues. Germline V gene sequence: CDR1 MRHNA, CDR2 SNTAGT. V dropped 2 bases and J dropped 9; count of bases not matched to a gene: 1. Only in-frame clones appear in the TCRdb table, and some are missing; sequencing was by immunoSEQ multiplex PCR. Of about 58,000 clones listed, 84% were seen once; the top ten hold about 7.2%. The data belong to a study of a mutant IDH1 vaccine in newly diagnosed glioma.

The clonotype originates from a woman between 45 and 65 years old with glioma. The chain combines TRBV6-4 with TRBJ2-7; TRBD2 agrees at 13 bases. The sample was PBMCs, taken from a glioma patient whose treatment included an IDH1 peptide vaccine. Here the CDR3 reads CASSDTSGGAQYF. The CDR3 DNA reads TGTGCCAGCAGTGACACTAGCGGGGGGGCGCAGTACTTC.